This T cell receptor beta chain was identified in a study of T cell repertoires in cytomegalovirus infection (dated by TCRdb to about 2019). Some background on the complete study: Alongside well-studied HLA-B-restricted epitopes, the peptide stimulations were aimed at recently identified HLA-C-restricted CMV epitopes, whose presentation resists viral immunomodulation. Donor HLA type was relevant to the analysis, as public TCR beta signatures indicated carriage of CMV infection together with the matching HLA type. Summary of the overall study and its limitations: Carriers of CMV infection plus the relevant HLA type were discriminated by the cumulative frequency of public TCR beta family members in the study cohort and in an independent 352-donor cohort. The ex vivo response was dominated by HLA-C-restricted CMV-specific TCR beta clonotypes, and the single most frequent clonotype in two of eight donors was supplied by these HLA-C-restricted clonotypes.

For sequencing, an Illumina HiSeq 1500 was employed. The public reads were run again by TCRdb, first through fastp at Q25 and then through MiXCR, and only productive beta chains were kept. All rows with the same CDR3 protein become a single entry with the most common DNA and genes. Counted in this sample were 200,000 to 250,000 distinct CDR3 sequences; around 40% of them appeared once. Of the sample, roughly three fifths falls within the top ten clones. On this clonotype: Its antigen is still unknown. Base qualities are not provided; no much larger clone lies one nucleotide away.

The meaning of the sample's treatment or condition label: in vitro stimulation with specific CMV peptide epitopes to enrich CMV-specific T cells. Ends trimmed: V by 3 bases, J by 7 bases; bases unmatched to a gene: 6. From its cysteine to its phenylalanine, the CDR3 spans 15 amino acids. Here the CDR3 DNA is all that survives: 45 bases in frame from base 1. The chain links TRBV12-3 or TRBV12-4 with TRBJ2-4, and 10 junction bases match TRBD2. The source of this sequence is a human donor in good health (CMV status not recorded). Some clones in this sample may be carry-over from other donors' samples. The specimen was CD8+ T cells from cultured PBMCs, collected from culture after CMV antigen stimulation. CDR3 region: CASSFPAGGSNIQYF. The nucleotide sequence is TGTGCCAGCAGTTTCCCAGCGGGAGGGTCGAACATTCAGTACTTC.